This T cell receptor (beta chain) was captured by sequencing in a study of T cell repertoires in aging, cancer and after chemotherapy. Study background: Six age groups, ranging from 30 or younger to 70 or older, included the donors. Repeat sampling of healthy donors over several months to years showed clear clonal overlap. Whole-study findings and limits: Untreated cancer patients had significantly lower blood TCR diversity than age-matched healthy donors.

As for this clonotype: The antigen remains undetermined.

A mixed TRB-A/B primer pool amplified rearranged TRB by multiplex touch-down PCR. A single record per CDR3 protein comes from TCRdb applying MiXCR to the multiplex PCR reads. This table holds 9,500 to 11,000 distinct CDR3 sequences, roughly 30% found once. TCR beta rearrangements were amplified from peripheral blood genomic DNA. Trimming pared 3 bases from V and 2 bases from J, leaving 14 bases between. The germline V gene has CDR1 GTSNPN and CDR2 SVGIG (reference sequence). The CDR3 is made up of 15 amino acids. V is TRBV30 and J is TRBJ1-3, with D possibly matching TRBD1 (5 bases). The sequencing sample was made of blood. The sequence was obtained from a human donor in good health. In nucleotides, the CDR3 is TGTGCCTGGAGAGCGGACATATCTCCTGGAAACACCATATATTTT. Protein sequence: CAWRADISPGNTIYF.